The 11 T cell receptor beta chains below were found in one sample sequenced in a study of regulatory and conventional T cells in RAG deficiency. Genomic DNA came from blood regulatory T cells gated CD4+ CD25-high CD127-low. Measured with immunoSEQ multiplex PCR; TCRdb has only the in-frame clones, and not every one. The table includes about 28,000 clones, around nine tenths detected once. The same sample was also studied in work on regulatory T cells. In that study: The PCR used 52 TRBV and 13 TRBJ primers.

The material sequenced was Tregs sorted from blood. Every receptor here comes from a human donor in good health.

CDR3 residues: CASSRDRGYGYTF. The CDR3 nucleotides read TGTGCCAGCAGTAGGGACAGGGGGTATGGCTACACCTTC. The V gene is TRBV25-1, the J gene TRBJ1-2, with TRBD1 matching over 11 bases. The ends lost 5 bases at V and 5 bases at J; junction bases unmatched: 1. The CDR3 extends over 13 amino acids. Germline V gene lookup returns CDR1 MGHDK and CDR2 SYGVNS.

J is TRBJ1-4 and V is TRBV5-5, with D perhaps TRBD1 (6 bases). Germline CDR1 is SGHKS and CDR2 is YYEKEE (reference sequence). The CDR3 is made up of 19 amino acids. V was clipped by 4 bases and J by 7 bases, with 29 bases between them. The CDR3 DNA reads as TGTGCCAGCAGCCACTTTCCCCAGATGGGGGCAATAGGGACTGAAAAACTGTTTTTT. It encodes CASSHFPQMGAIGTEKLFF. Based on the CDR3 plus reference TRBV5-5 and TRBJ1-4, the full variable domain is DAGVTQSPTHLIKTRGQQVTLRCSPISGHKSVSWYQQVLGQGPQFIFQYYEKEERGRGNFPDRFSARQFPNYSSELNVNALLLGDSALYLCASSHFPQMGAIGTEKLFFGSGTQLSVL.

The chain joins TRBV14 to TRBJ2-6, with TRBD1 matching over 7 bases. The germline V gene has CDR1 SGHDN and CDR2 FVKESK. V lost 1 base and J lost 1; bases outside the gene matches: 7. The CDR3 runs 18 residues. The CDR3 reads CASSQARDSFSGANVLTF. The CDR3 bases are TGTGCCAGCAGCCAAGCACGGGACAGCTTTTCTGGGGCCAACGTCCTGACTTTC.

The chain has TRBV5-1 and TRBJ2-3, with D perhaps given as TRBD1 or TRBD2 (5 bases each). The V gene's germline CDR1 is SGHRS and CDR2 YFSETQ. The CDR3 loop spans 16 amino acids. V lost 1 base to trimming and J lost 2 bases, with 14 bases between them. CDR3 loop: CASSLRGAGDTDTQYF. The CDR3 nucleotides read TGCGCCAGCAGCTTGCGGGGCGCCGGGGACACAGATACGCAGTATTTT. Full variable domain (remainder filled in from reference TRBV5-1 and TRBJ2-3): KAGVTQTPRYLIKTRGQQVTLSCSPISGHRSVSWYQQTPGQGLQFLFEYFSETQRNKGNFPGRFSGRQFSNSRSEMNVSTLELGDSALYLCASSLRGAGDTDTQYFGPGTRLTVL.

This clone was recorded once. The genes are TRBV7-2 and TRBJ2-3, with 15 bases aligning to TRBD2. The CDR3 spans 16 residues. V was pared by 5 bases and J by 5 bases, with 5 bases of the junction left unmatched. Germline lookup yields CDR1 SGHTA and CDR2 FQGNSA. CDR3 loop: CASSNGLAGGQDTQYF. The CDR3 coding sequence is TGTGCCAGCAGCAACGGACTAGCGGGGGGGCAAGATACGCAGTATTTT.

The sample holds one count of this clone. This chain connects TRBV6-6 to TRBJ1-2; TRBD1 matches 10 bases. Per germline, CDR1 MNHNY and CDR2 SVGAGI (reference sequence). The CDR3 consists of 14 residues. V shed 5 bases and J 6 bases; nucleotides not matched to a gene: 6. This CDR3 reads CASSRQGAIHGYTF. The CDR3 coding sequence is TGTGCCAGCAGTCGACAGGGGGCCATACATGGCTACACCTTC.

The rearrangement links TRBV5-4 to TRBJ1-2; the D gene is possibly TRBD1 (5 bases). The germline V gene has CDR1 SGHNT and CDR2 YYREEE (reference sequence). The length of the CDR3 is 13 residues. The germline V and J ends were trimmed by 4 bases and 5 bases, with 12 bases remaining between them. As DNA, the CDR3 is TGTGCCAGCAGCACGACCGGGGGGTATGGCTACACCTTC. It specifies CASSTTGGYGYTF.

The rearrangement links TRBV28 to TRBJ1-2, with 8 bases fitting TRBD1. This CDR3 region has 14 residues. Germline CDR1 MDHEN, CDR2 SYDVKM. The CDR3 spells CASTMAGGLYGYTF. Written as DNA, the CDR3 is TGTGCTTCGACCATGGCAGGGGGCCTCTATGGCTACACCTTC.

In its sample, this clone was seen once. The chain's CDR3 is CASSAGQGGNQPQHF. The CDR3 DNA sequence: TGTGCCAGCAGCGCGGGACAGGGTGGGAATCAGCCCCAGCATTTT. The V call is TRBV9, the J call TRBJ1-5, with TRBD1 matching over 9 bases. Germline CDR1 and CDR2: SGDLS and YYNGEE. The CDR3 runs to 15 residues. J lost 4 bases, V lost 3 bases, and 5 bases had no gene match.

This rearrangement joins TRBV7-9 to TRBJ1-4, with D possibly matching TRBD1 (6 bases). Germline loops: CDR1 SEHNR, CDR2 FQNEAQ (reference sequence). The V gene lost 1 base and the J gene lost 5 bases, with 14 bases spanning the gap. CDR3 length: 16 residues. The CDR3 DNA reads TGTGCCAGCAGCTTAGGGTCAGGACAGTTGAATGAAAAACTGTTTTTT. Its translation: CASSLGSGQLNEKLFF.

The chain joins TRBV6-1 to TRBJ1-1; D unresolved. Germline V gene sequence: CDR1 MNHNS, CDR2 SASEGT. The ends were cut back, 6 bases at V and 1 base at J, with 12 bases in the middle. The CDR3 loop spans 14 amino acids. The CDR3 bases are TGTGCCAGCAGATTAGTGGCAGGGAACACTGAAGCTTTCTTT. Amino acids: CASRLVAGNTEAFF.